A selection of T cell receptor beta chains follows, all from one sample in a study of CD8 T cells in ankylosing spondylitis. TCRdb fed the 5' RACE reads into MiXCR, producing one record per CDR3 protein. This sample has roughly 350,000 distinct CDR3 sequences, with 8% found just once. Specimen: blood, either unsorted or a sorted T cell fraction (not recorded which). The receptors stem from a male donor with ankylosing spondylitis. Each CDR3 is given with its conserved first and last residue. Each record gives: clone size, V gene, D gene, J gene, CDR3 protein, CDR3 DNA. A D gene is named only where the DNA matches it firmly. Clone size appears in some rows only: once, few, many, or a class for an expanded clone.

clone_size: -; v_call: TRBV9; d_call: -; j_call: TRBJ1-4; cdr3_aa: CASSLHNDRRLEKLFF; cdr3_nt: TGTGCCAGCAGCCTTCACAACGACAGGAGGCTTGAAAAACTGTTTTTT
clone_size: few; v_call: TRBV20-1; d_call: -; j_call: TRBJ2-3; cdr3_aa: CSARPQDTQYF; cdr3_nt: TGCAGTGCTAGGCCACAGGATACGCAGTATTTT
clone_size: many; v_call: TRBV6-1; d_call: TRBD2; j_call: TRBJ2-1; cdr3_aa: CASRKGLAGSSYNEQFF; cdr3_nt: TGTGCCAGCAGAAAGGGACTAGCGGGTTCCTCCTACAATGAGCAGTTCTTC
clone_size: -; v_call: TRBV20-1; d_call: -; j_call: TRBJ2-7; cdr3_aa: CSAWRDTPGEQYF; cdr3_nt: TGCAGTGCTTGGCGGGACACGCCGGGGGAGCAGTACTTC
clone_size: -; v_call: TRBV3-1; d_call: -; j_call: TRBJ2-7; cdr3_aa: CASSQRSVEQYF; cdr3_nt: TGTGCCAGCAGCCAAAGGTCAGTTGAGCAGTACTTC
clone_size: many; v_call: TRBV7-9; d_call: -; j_call: TRBJ2-3; cdr3_aa: CASSLVRDLDTQYF; cdr3_nt: TGTGCCAGCAGCTTAGTAAGGGATTTGGATACGCAGTATTTT
clone_size: -; v_call: TRBV7-3; d_call: TRBD2; j_call: TRBJ2-2; cdr3_aa: CASSLRLAGTGELFF; cdr3_nt: TGTGCCAGCAGCCTAAGACTAGCGGGCACCGGGGAGCTGTTTTTT
clone_size: many; v_call: TRBV4-1; d_call: -; j_call: TRBJ2-3; cdr3_aa: CASSQDFSLSTDTQYF; cdr3_nt: TGCGCCAGCAGCCAAGATTTTTCTCTTTCAACAGATACGCAGTATTTT
clone_size: -; v_call: TRBV9; d_call: TRBD2; j_call: TRBJ2-1; cdr3_aa: CASSGLAGRGEQFF; cdr3_nt: TGTGCCAGCAGCGGATTAGCGGGGAGGGGAGAGCAGTTCTTC
clone_size: -; v_call: TRBV10-2; d_call: -; j_call: TRBJ1-1; cdr3_aa: CASSSRGPKYEPSLNTEAFF; cdr3_nt: TGCGCCAGCAGCTCACGGGGACCCAAATATGAACCCAGCCTAAACACTGAAGCTTTCTTT
clone_size: many; v_call: TRBV20-1; d_call: TRBD2; j_call: TRBJ2-5; cdr3_aa: CSATPGLQETQYF; cdr3_nt: TGCAGTGCTACACCGGGACTACAAGAGACCCAGTACTTC
clone_size: -; v_call: TRBV29-1; d_call: TRBD2; j_call: TRBJ2-7; cdr3_aa: CSVRGSGDRLAGVYEQYF; cdr3_nt: TGCAGCGTGAGGGGAAGCGGAGACAGACTAGCGGGAGTCTACGAGCAGTACTTC
clone_size: many; v_call: TRBV7-9; d_call: -; j_call: TRBJ1-2; cdr3_aa: CASSPRDLGVYGYTF; cdr3_nt: TGTGCCAGCAGCCCAAGGGACCTTGGGGTCTATGGCTACACCTTC
clone_size: few; v_call: TRBV9; d_call: -; j_call: TRBJ2-1; cdr3_aa: CASSPGGWSSYNEQFF; cdr3_nt: TGTGCCAGCAGCCCAGGAGGCTGGAGCTCCTACAATGAGCAGTTCTTC
clone_size: many; v_call: TRBV4-2; d_call: TRBD1; j_call: TRBJ1-1; cdr3_aa: CASSPTSTGGKGEAFF; cdr3_nt: TGTGCCAGCAGCCCTACGTCCACAGGGGGCAAGGGTGAAGCTTTCTTT
clone_size: -; v_call: TRBV27; d_call: -; j_call: TRBJ2-3; cdr3_aa: CASSMVYTDTQYF; cdr3_nt: TGTGCCAGCAGTATGGTGTACACAGATACGCAGTATTTT